These T cell receptor beta chains were read from a single sample in a study of neoadjuvant anti-PD-1 for oral cavity cancer. Data came from immunoSEQ multiplex PCR; TCRdb stores just in-frame clones and leaves some out. The data hold 65,000 to 95,000 clones, with about four fifths observed a single time. The material sequenced was PBMCs, taken before nivolumab (anti-PD-1) treatment. These TCRs come from a person between 35 and 79 years old with oral cavity squamous cell carcinoma. Each CDR3 is given with its conserved first and last residue. D genes are given only for firm matches. Size tells how often a clone was seen (once, few, many) or the class of an expanded clone, and some rows leave it out.

d_gene: -; j_gene: TRBJ1-1; v_gene: TRBV5-1; abundance: few; len: 15; CDR3nt: TGCGCCAGCAGCTTGAGACCCTCCACTGACGCTGAAGCTTTCTTT; CDR3aa: CASSLRPSTDAEAFF
d_gene: -; j_gene: TRBJ1-2; v_gene: TRBV7-2; abundance: -; len: 15; CDR3nt: TGTGCCAGCAGCTTAGGGGCAGGAATAAACTATGGCTACACCTTC; CDR3aa: CASSLGAGINYGYTF
d_gene: -; j_gene: TRBJ2-3; v_gene: TRBV7-3; abundance: -; len: 15; CDR3nt: TGTGCCAGCAGCTTAGGGGGAGGTCCTCGGGATACGCAGTATTTT; CDR3aa: CASSLGGGPRDTQYF
d_gene: TRBD1; j_gene: TRBJ2-3; v_gene: TRBV29-1; abundance: once; len: 14; CDR3nt: TGCAGCGTAGGACAGGCCCCCGCGTCGGATACGCAGTATTTT; CDR3aa: CSVGQAPASDTQYF
d_gene: TRBD2; j_gene: TRBJ2-7; v_gene: TRBV28; abundance: few; len: 15; CDR3nt: TGTGCCAGCAGCTTTCCGCGGGAGAGCGGGTACGAGCAGTACTTC; CDR3aa: CASSFPRESGYEQYF
d_gene: -; j_gene: TRBJ2-7; v_gene: TRBV29-1; abundance: -; len: 11; CDR3nt: TGCAGCGCAGGGCCCGGGGGCGAGCAGTACTTC; CDR3aa: CSAGPGGEQYF
d_gene: -; j_gene: TRBJ2-7; v_gene: TRBV5-6; abundance: -; len: 13; CDR3nt: TGTGCCAGCAGCCCCGGGCCCTCCTACGAGCAGTACTTC; CDR3aa: CASSPGPSYEQYF
d_gene: -; j_gene: TRBJ1-1; v_gene: TRBV5-1; abundance: -; len: 16; CDR3nt: TGCGCCAGCAGCTTGGTAACAACGGGTTTAGGGACTGAAGCTTTCTTT; CDR3aa: CASSLVTTGLGTEAFF
d_gene: TRBD1; j_gene: TRBJ1-2; v_gene: TRBV2; abundance: -; len: 17; CDR3nt: TGTGCCAGCAGGAGACCAGGGACAGGGGTTACCAACTATGGCTACACCTTC; CDR3aa: CASRRPGTGVTNYGYTF
d_gene: -; j_gene: TRBJ2-2; v_gene: TRBV18; abundance: few; len: 12; CDR3nt: TGTGCCAGCTCACCAGACACCGGGGAGCTGTTTTTT; CDR3aa: CASSPDTGELFF
d_gene: TRBD1; j_gene: TRBJ1-3; v_gene: TRBV2; abundance: once; len: 18; CDR3nt: TGTGCCAGCAGTGAGTTACCGGGACAGAAGCTTTCGGGAAACACCATATATTTT; CDR3aa: CASSELPGQKLSGNTIYF
d_gene: TRBD2; j_gene: TRBJ2-7; v_gene: TRBV25-1; abundance: -; len: 15; CDR3nt: TGTGCCAGCAGTGCCCGGACTAGCGGGTTCTACGAGCAGTACTTC; CDR3aa: CASSARTSGFYEQYF
d_gene: TRBD1; j_gene: TRBJ1-5; v_gene: TRBV5-1; abundance: -; len: 14; CDR3nt: TGCGCCAGCAGCTTGTGGGGACAGGGTCAGCCCCAGCATTTT; CDR3aa: CASSLWGQGQPQHF
d_gene: -; j_gene: TRBJ1-5; v_gene: TRBV19; abundance: -; len: 13; CDR3nt: TGTGCCACCATGGGAGGGGCGAATCAGCCCCAGCATTTT; CDR3aa: CATMGGANQPQHF
d_gene: -; j_gene: TRBJ2-3; v_gene: TRBV25-1; abundance: few; len: 14; CDR3nt: TGTGCCAGCAGTTCCTCTTCTAGCACAGATACGCAGTATTTT; CDR3aa: CASSSSSSTDTQYF
d_gene: -; j_gene: TRBJ2-2; v_gene: TRBV7-2; abundance: -; len: 17; CDR3nt: TGTGCCAGCAGCTTAGCGCAAGTTGTGGCGAACACCGGGGAGCTGTTTTTT; CDR3aa: CASSLAQVVANTGELFF
d_gene: -; j_gene: TRBJ2-5; v_gene: TRBV2; abundance: -; len: 11; CDR3nt: TGTGCCAGCAGCCCGGTGGAGACCCAGTACTTC; CDR3aa: CASSPVETQYF
d_gene: TRBD1; j_gene: TRBJ2-3; v_gene: TRBV10-1; abundance: -; len: 16; CDR3nt: TGCGCCAGCAGTGAGGAGGGACAGGGGTCCCCAGATACGCAGTATTTT; CDR3aa: CASSEEGQGSPDTQYF
d_gene: -; j_gene: TRBJ2-2; v_gene: TRBV5-1; abundance: -; len: 20; CDR3nt: TGCGCCAGCAGCTTGGCCCAGACGGGGGCACTTCTTATGGTTGCCGGGGAGCTGTTTTTT; CDR3aa: CASSLAQTGALLMVAGELFF
d_gene: TRBD2; j_gene: TRBJ2-1; v_gene: TRBV5-1; abundance: once; len: 15; CDR3nt: TGCGCCAGCAGATCGGGACTAGTTAGTTACAATGAGCAGTTCTTC; CDR3aa: CASRSGLVSYNEQFF